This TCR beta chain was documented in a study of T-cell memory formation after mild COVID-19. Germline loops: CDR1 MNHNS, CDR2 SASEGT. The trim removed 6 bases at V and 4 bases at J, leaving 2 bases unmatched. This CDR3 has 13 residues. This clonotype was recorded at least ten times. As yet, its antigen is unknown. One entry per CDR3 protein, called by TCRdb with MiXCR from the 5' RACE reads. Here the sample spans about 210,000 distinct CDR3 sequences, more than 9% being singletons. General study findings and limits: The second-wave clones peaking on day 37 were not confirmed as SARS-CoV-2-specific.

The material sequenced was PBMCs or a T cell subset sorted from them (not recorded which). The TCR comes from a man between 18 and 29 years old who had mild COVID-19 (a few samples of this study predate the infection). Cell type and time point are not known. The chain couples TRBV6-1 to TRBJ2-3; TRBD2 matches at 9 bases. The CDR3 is CASRRGGSDTQYF. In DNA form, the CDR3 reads TGTGCCAGCAGGCGGGGGGGGTCAGATACGCAGTATTTT.